Below are 8 T cell receptor beta chains sequenced from a single sample in a study of OX40 agonist ivuxolimab in advanced cancers. TCRdb keeps only in-frame clones here, not all; method: immunoSEQ multiplex PCR. The profile shows 73,000 or so clones, more than 70% of them singletons. Sequencing used CD4+ or CD8+ T cells sorted from blood, obtained in a trial of the OX40 agonist ivuxolimab. These receptors came from an adult with an advanced solid tumor such as melanoma, head and neck, liver or kidney cancer.

The chain is built from TRBV25-1 and TRBJ1-5; D may be TRBD1 (5 bases). This CDR3 region has 14 residues. The V end was cut by 4 bases, the J end by 6 bases, with 13 bases between. Germline V gene lookup returns CDR1 MGHDK and CDR2 SYGVNS. The CDR3 sequence is CASSGEGNSQPQHF. For the CDR3, the DNA is TGTGCCAGCAGTGGCGAGGGGAATTCTCAGCCCCAGCATTTT. Complete variable domain (other parts from reference TRBV25-1 and TRBJ1-5): EADIYQTPRYLVIGTGKKITLECSQTMGHDKMYWYQQDPGMELHLIHYSYGVNSTEKGDLSSESTVSRIRTEHFPLTLESARPSHTSQYLCASSGEGNSQPQHFGDGTRLSIL.

V usage is TRBV15 and J usage is TRBJ1-4, with TRBD1 matching 7 bases. The CDR3 is made up of 14 amino acids. After removal of 6 bases from V and 6 bases from J, the junction contained 7 bases not matched to a gene. Per the germline V gene, CDR1 is LNHNV and CDR2 is YYDKDF (reference sequence). CDR3 sequence reads: CATRPTGFYEKLFF. CDR3 DNA sequence: TGTGCCACCAGACCGACAGGGTTTTATGAAAAACTGTTTTTT.

This CDR3 is CASKRTANTGELFF. The CDR3 DNA reads TGTGCCAGCAAGAGGACGGCGAACACCGGGGAGCTGTTTTTT. The chain carries TRBV27 and TRBJ2-2; D call uncertain. Germline-derived CDR1 and CDR2 are MNHEY and SMNVEV (reference sequence). V lost 7 bases, J lost 0 bases, and 9 bases lay in between. The CDR3 runs 14 residues.

This rearrangement joins TRBV5-4 to TRBJ2-1, with 8 bases that match TRBD2. V trimming: 4 bases; J trimming: 7 bases; junction bases outside the gene matches: 10. The V gene's germline CDR1 is SGHNT and CDR2 YYREEE (reference sequence). CDR3 length: 15 amino acids. This CDR3 reads CASSSDQREWNEQFF. The DNA for the CDR3 is TGTGCCAGCAGCAGCGACCAGCGGGAGTGGAATGAGCAGTTCTTC.

This clone was counted once. The genes are TRBV6-6 and TRBJ2-3; D remains unclear. The CDR3 has 14 residues. Trimming removed 7 bases at V and 3 bases at J, with 14 bases between. Germline V gives CDR1 MNHNY, CDR2 SVGAGI (reference sequence). CDR3 DNA sequence: TGTGCCAGCATGGGCCACCTCCAGACAGATACGCAGTATTTT. Translation: CASMGHLQTDTQYF.

By its share, this clone is medium-sized. CDR3 in amino acids: CASSTRDGASYEQYF. As DNA, the CDR3 is TGTGCCAGCAGTACCAGGGACGGTGCTTCCTACGAGCAGTACTTC. The chain has TRBV27 and TRBJ2-7; D could derive from TRBD1 or TRBD2 (5 bases each). Per germline, CDR1 MNHEY and CDR2 SMNVEV (reference sequence). The germline V and J ends were trimmed by 5 bases and 1 base, with 15 bases remaining between them. The CDR3 loop spans 15 amino acids.

The chain carries TRBV5-6 and TRBJ2-1, with TRBD2 as a possible D gene (5 bases). Germline CDR1 is SGHDT and CDR2 is YYEEEE. This CDR3 contains 13 residues. V was cut by 0 bases and J by 7 bases, with 8 bases left in between. The CDR3 is CASSLVEGNEQFF. CDR3 DNA sequence: TGTGCCAGCAGCTTGGTAGAGGGAAATGAGCAGTTCTTC.

This chain uses TRBV5-1 with TRBJ2-1; D is possibly TRBD2 (6 bases). Between the trimmed V and J ends, which lost 1 base and 9 bases, there was a span of 20 bases. The germline gives CDR1 SGHRS, CDR2 YFSETQ. The CDR3 loop spans 16 amino acids. The CDR3 protein is CASSLTFGSGGAEQFF. The CDR3, as DNA: TGCGCCAGCAGCTTGACGTTTGGTAGCGGAGGGGCTGAGCAGTTCTTC.